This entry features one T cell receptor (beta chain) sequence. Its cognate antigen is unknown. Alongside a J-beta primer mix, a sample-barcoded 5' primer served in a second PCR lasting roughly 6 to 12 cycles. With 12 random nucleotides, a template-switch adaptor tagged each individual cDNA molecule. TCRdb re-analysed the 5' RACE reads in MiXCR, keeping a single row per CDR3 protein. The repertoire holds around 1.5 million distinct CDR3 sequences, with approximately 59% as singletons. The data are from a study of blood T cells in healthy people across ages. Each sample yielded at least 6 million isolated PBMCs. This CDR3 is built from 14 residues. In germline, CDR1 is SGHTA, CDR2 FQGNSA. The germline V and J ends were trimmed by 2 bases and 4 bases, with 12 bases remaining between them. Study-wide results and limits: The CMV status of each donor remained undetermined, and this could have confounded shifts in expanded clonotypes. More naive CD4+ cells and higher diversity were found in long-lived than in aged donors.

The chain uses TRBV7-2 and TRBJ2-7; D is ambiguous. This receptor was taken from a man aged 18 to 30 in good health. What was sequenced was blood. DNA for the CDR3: TGTGCCAGCAGCTTATTGGAACAGACTTACGAGCAGTACTTC. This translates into CASSLLEQTYEQYF.